This paragraph reports one T cell receptor beta chain. The antigen is unknown. The data are from a study of OX40 agonist ivuxolimab in advanced cancers. CDR3 length: 15 amino acids. Trimming cost V 4 bases and J 5 bases; bases outside gene matches: 6. In germline, CDR1 is SGHNT, CDR2 YYREEE (reference sequence). Sequencing used immunoSEQ multiplex PCR; TCRdb keeps in-frame clones, though not all of them. This table holds 80,000 to 95,000 clones, around 90% found once. Study-wide results and caveats: A proportion of nonresponders additionally exhibited low normalized T-cell clonal expansion. CD8+ T cells averaged more expanded clones than CD4+. Expanded peripheral T cell antigen specificity was not determined.

This TCR derives from an adult with an advanced solid tumor such as melanoma, head and neck, liver or kidney cancer. The sequenced sample was CD4+ or CD8+ T cells sorted from blood, obtained in a trial of the OX40 agonist ivuxolimab. The gene calls are TRBV5-4 and TRBJ2-1, with 10 positions matching TRBD1. CDR3 loop: CASSSDRGQNNEQFF. The CDR3, as DNA: TGTGCCAGCAGCAGTGACAGGGGGCAAAACAATGAGCAGTTCTTC.